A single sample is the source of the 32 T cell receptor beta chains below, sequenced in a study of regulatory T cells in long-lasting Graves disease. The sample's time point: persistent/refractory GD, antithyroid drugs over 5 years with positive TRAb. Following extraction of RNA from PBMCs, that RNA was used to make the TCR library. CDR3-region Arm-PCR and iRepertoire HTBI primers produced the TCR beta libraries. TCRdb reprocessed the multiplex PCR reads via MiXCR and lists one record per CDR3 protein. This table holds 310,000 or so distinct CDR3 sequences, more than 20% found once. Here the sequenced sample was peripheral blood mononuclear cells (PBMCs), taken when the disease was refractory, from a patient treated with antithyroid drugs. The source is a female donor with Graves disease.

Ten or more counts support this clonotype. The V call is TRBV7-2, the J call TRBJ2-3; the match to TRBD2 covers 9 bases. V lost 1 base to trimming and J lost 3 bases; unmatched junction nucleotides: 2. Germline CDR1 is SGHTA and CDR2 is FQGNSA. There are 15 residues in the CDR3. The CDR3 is CASSLVTSGTDTQYF. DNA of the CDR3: TGTGCCAGCAGCTTAGTGACTAGCGGAACAGATACGCAGTATTTT.

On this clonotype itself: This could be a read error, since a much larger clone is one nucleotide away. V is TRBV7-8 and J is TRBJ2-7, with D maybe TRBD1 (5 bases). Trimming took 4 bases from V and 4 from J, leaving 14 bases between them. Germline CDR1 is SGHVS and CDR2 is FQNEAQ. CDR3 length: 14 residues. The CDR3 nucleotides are TGTGCCAGCAGCTCCAATGACAGCATATACGAGCAGTACTTC. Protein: CASSSNDSIYEQYF.

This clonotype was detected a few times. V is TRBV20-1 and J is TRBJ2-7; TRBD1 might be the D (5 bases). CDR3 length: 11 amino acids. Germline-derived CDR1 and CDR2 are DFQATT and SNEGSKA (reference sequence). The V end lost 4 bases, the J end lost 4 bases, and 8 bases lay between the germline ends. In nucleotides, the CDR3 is TGCAGTGCTAAGACAGATTACGAGCAGTACTTC. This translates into CSAKTDYEQYF.

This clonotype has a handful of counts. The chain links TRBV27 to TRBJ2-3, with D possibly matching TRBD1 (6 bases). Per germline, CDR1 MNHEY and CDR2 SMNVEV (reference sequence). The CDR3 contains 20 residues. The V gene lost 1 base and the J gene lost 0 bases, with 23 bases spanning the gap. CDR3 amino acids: CASSLWPGAEVYSSTDTQYF. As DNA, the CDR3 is TGTGCCAGCAGTTTATGGCCAGGGGCGGAGGTATATTCTAGCACAGATACGCAGTATTTT.

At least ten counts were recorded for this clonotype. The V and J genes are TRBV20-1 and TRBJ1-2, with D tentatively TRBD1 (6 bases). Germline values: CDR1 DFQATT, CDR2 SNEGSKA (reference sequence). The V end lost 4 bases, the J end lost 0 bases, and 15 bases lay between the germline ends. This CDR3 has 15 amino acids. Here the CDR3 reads CSATRTASPNYGYTF. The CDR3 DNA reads TGCAGTGCTACCCGGACAGCCTCCCCTAACTATGGCTACACCTTC.

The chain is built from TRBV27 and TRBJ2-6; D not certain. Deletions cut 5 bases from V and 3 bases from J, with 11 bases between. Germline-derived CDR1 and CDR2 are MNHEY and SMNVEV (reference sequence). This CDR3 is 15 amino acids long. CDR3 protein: CASSKDARGANVLTF. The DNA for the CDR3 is TGTGCCAGCAGTAAGGATGCGCGTGGGGCCAACGTCCTGACTTTC.

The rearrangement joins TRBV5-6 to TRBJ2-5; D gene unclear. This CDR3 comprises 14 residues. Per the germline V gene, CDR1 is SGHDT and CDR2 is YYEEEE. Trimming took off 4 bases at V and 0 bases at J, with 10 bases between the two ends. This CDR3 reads CASSGDTYQETQYF. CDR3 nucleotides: TGTGCCAGCAGCGGCGACACGTACCAAGAGACCCAGTACTTC.

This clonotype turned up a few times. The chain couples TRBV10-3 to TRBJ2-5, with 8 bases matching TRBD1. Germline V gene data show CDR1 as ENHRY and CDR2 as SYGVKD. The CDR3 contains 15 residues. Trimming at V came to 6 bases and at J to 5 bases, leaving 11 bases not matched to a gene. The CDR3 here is CAISANQGAGETQYF. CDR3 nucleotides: TGTGCCATCAGCGCTAACCAGGGGGCTGGGGAGACCCAGTACTTC.

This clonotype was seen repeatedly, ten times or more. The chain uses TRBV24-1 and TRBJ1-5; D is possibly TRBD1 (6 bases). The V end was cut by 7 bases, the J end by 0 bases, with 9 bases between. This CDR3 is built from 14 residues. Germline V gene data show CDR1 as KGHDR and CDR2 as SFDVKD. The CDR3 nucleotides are TGTGCCACCAGCAGCAGGGGTAGCAATCAGCCCCAGCATTTT. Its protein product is CATSSRGSNQPQHF.

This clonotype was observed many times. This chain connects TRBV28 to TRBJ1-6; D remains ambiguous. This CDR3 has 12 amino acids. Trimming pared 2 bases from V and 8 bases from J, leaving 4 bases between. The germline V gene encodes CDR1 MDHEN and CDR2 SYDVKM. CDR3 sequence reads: CASSLTDSPLHF. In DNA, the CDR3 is TGTGCCAGCAGTTTAACAGATTCACCCCTCCACTTT.

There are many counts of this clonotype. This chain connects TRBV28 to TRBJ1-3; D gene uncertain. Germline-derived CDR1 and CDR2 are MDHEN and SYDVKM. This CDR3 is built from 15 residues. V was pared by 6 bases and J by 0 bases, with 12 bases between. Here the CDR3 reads CASSDGVLSGNTIYF. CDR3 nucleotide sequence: TGTGCCAGCAGCGACGGAGTCCTCTCTGGAAACACCATATATTTT.

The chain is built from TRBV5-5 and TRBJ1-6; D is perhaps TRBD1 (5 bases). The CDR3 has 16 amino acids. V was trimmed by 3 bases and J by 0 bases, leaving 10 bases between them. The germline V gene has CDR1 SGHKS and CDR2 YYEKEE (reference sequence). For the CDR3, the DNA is TGTGCCAGCAGCTGGGACGGTAGCTCCTATAATTCACCCCTCCACTTT. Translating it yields CASSWDGSSYNSPLHF. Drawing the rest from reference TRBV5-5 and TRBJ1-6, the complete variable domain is DAGVTQSPTHLIKTRGQQVTLRCSPISGHKSVSWYQQVLGQGPQFIFQYYEKEERGRGNFPDRFSARQFPNYSSELNVNALLLGDSALYLCASSWDGSSYNSPLHFGNGTRLTVT.

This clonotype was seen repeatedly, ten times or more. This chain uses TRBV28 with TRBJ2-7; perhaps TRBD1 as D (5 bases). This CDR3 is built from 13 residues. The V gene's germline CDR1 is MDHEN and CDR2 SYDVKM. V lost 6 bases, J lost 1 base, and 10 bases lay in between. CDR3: CASSLAGSYEQYF. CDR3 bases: TGTGCCAGCAGCCTCGCAGGGTCCTACGAGCAGTACTTC.

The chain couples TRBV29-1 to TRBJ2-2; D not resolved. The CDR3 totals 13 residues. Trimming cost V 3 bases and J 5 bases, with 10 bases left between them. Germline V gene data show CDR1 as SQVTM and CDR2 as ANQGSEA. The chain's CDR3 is CSVEAYQTGELFF. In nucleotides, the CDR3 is TGCAGCGTTGAGGCCTACCAGACCGGGGAGCTGTTTTTT.

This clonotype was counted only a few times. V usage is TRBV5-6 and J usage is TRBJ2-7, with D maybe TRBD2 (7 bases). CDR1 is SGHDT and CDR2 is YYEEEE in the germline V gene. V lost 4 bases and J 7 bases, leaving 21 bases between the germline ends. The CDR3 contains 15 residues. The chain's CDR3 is CASSREGGHLGEQYF. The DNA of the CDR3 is TGTGCCAGCAGCAGGGAGGGGGGCCACCTCGGGGAGCAGTACTTC.

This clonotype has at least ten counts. The CDR3 coding sequence is TGTGCCAGCAGTCCCTCGAATCTCATTGGGAATGAGCAGTTCTTC. Its translation: CASSPSNLIGNEQFF. The V and J genes are TRBV27 and TRBJ2-1; the D is unclear. The CDR3 covers 15 residues. Germline V gives CDR1 MNHEY, CDR2 SMNVEV (reference sequence). The ends were cut back, 5 bases at V and 7 bases at J, with 18 bases in the middle.

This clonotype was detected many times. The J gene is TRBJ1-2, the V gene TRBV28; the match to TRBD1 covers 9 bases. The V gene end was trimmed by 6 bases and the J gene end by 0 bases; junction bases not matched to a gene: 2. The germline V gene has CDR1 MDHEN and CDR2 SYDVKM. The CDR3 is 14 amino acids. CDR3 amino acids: CASRRQGANYGYTF. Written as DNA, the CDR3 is TGTGCCAGCAGAAGACAGGGGGCTAACTATGGCTACACCTTC.

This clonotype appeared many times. For the CDR3, the DNA is TGTGCCAGCAGCCCCCAGCGGGACACGGAGACCCAGTACTTC. Translating gives CASSPQRDTETQYF. The chain is built from TRBV7-2 and TRBJ2-5, with D perhaps TRBD2 (7 bases). CDR3 length: 14 residues. Trimming shortened V by 5 bases and J by 5 bases, and 15 bases separated the two germline ends. Germline CDR1 and CDR2: SGHTA and FQGNSA.

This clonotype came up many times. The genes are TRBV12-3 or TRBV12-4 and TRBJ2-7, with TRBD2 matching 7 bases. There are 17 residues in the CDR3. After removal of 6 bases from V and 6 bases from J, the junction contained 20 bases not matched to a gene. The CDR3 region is CASSPVGLRGAGVEQYF. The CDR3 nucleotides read TGTGCCAGCAGCCCGGTCGGGCTGAGAGGGGCGGGGGTCGAGCAGTACTTC.

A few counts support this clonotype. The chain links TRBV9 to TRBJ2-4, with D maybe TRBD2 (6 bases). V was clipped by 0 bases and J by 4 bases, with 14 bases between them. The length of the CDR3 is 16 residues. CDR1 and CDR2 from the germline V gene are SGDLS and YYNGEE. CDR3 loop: CASSVAGGMAKNIQYF. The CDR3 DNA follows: TGTGCCAGCAGCGTAGCTGGCGGGATGGCGAAAAACATTCAGTACTTC.

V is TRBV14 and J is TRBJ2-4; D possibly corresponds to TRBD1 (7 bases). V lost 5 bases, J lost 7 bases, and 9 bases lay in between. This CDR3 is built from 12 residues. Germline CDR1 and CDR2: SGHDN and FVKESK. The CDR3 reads CASSSGGNIQYF. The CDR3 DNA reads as TGTGCCAGCAGCTCAGGGGGGAACATTCAGTACTTC.

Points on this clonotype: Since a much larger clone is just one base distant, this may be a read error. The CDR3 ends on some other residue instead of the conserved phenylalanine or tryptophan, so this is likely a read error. This CDR3 is CASSWAGPGNQPQHL. In DNA form, the CDR3 reads TGTGCCAGCAGCTGGGCGGGGCCAGGGAATCAGCCCCAGCATCTT. The rearrangement links TRBV6-2 or TRBV6-3 to TRBJ1-5; D is possibly TRBD1 (5 bases). Germline loops: CDR1 MNHEY, CDR2 SVGEGT. Between the trimmed V and J ends, which lost 6 bases and 4 bases, there was a span of 16 bases. CDR3 size: 15 residues.

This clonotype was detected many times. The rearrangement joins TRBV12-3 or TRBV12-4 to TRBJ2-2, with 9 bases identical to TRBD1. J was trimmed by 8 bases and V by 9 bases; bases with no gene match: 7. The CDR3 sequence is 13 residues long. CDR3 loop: CASTRDREGELFF. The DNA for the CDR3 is TGTGCCAGTACTCGGGACAGGGAAGGGGAGCTGTTTTTT.

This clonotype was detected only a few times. CDR3 nucleotide sequence: TGTGCCAGCAGCCCATCCAAGACAGGGCTGAAGTGTCAGCCCCAGCATTTT. It codes for CASSPSKTGLKCQPQHF. This chain links TRBV14 with TRBJ1-5; the match to TRBD1 covers 7 bases. Germline V gives CDR1 SGHDN, CDR2 FVKESK. The CDR3 totals 17 residues. Unmatched junction bases numbered 15, after V lost 4 bases and J lost 6 bases.

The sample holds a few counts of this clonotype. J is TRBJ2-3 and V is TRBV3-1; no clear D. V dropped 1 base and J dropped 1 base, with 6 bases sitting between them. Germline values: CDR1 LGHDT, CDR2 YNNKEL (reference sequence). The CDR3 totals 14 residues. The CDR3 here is CASSQGRGTDTQYF. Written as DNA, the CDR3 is TGTGCCAGCAGCCAAGGACGGGGCACAGATACGCAGTATTTT.

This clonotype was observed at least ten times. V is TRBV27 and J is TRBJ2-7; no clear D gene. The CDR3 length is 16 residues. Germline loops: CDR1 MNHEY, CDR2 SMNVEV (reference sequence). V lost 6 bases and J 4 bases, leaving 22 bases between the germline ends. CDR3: CASRNNKLLPQYEQYF. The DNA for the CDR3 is TGTGCCAGCAGAAACAACAAACTACTACCCCAATACGAGCAGTACTTC.

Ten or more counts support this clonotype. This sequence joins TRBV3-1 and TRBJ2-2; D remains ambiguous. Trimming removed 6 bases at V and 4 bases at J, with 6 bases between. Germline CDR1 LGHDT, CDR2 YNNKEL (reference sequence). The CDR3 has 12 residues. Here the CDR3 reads CASSPITGELFF. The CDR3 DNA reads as TGTGCCAGCAGTCCGATCACCGGGGAGCTGTTTTTT.

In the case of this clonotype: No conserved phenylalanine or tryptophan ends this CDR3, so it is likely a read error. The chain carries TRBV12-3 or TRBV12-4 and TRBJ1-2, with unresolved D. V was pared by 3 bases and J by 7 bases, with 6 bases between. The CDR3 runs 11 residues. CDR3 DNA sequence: TGTGCCAGCAGTTTGGGCAGTGGCTACACCCTC. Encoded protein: CASSLGSGYTL.

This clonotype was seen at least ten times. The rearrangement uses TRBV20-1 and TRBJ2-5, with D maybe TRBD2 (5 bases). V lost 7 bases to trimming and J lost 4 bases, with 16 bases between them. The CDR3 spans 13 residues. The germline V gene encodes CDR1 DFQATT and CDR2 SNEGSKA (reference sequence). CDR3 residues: CSGARGRVETQYF. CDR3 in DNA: TGCAGTGGGGCCCGGGGAAGGGTAGAGACCCAGTACTTC.

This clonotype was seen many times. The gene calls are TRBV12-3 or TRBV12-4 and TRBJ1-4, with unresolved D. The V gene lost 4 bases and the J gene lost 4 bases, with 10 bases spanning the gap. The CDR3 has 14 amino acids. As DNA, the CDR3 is TGTGCCAGCAGTTCCCTTATGGGTAATGAAAAACTGTTTTTT. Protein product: CASSSLMGNEKLFF.

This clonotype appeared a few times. CDR3 bases: TGTGCCAGCAGCCTCCCGGGACTAGCGGGAGGAGAGACCCAGTACTTC. It is translated as CASSLPGLAGGETQYF. This rearrangement joins TRBV3-1 to TRBJ2-5, with TRBD2 matching over 15 bases. With 4 bases clipped from V and 4 bases from J, the junction kept 4 bases outside the gene matches. The CDR3 contains 16 residues. Germline values: CDR1 LGHDT, CDR2 YNNKEL (reference sequence).

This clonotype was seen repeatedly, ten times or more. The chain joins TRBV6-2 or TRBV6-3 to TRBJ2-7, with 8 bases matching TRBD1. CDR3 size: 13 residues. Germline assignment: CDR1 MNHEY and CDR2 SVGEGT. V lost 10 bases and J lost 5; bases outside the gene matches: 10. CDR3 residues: CATRWTGSNEQYF. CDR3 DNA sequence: TGTGCCACCCGATGGACAGGGTCTAACGAGCAGTACTTC.